Listed below are T cell receptor beta chains from one sample, sequenced in a study of long-term antiretroviral therapy in people with HIV. This table comes from immunoSEQ multiplex PCR, and its TCRdb copy is limited to in-frame clones, with some not included. Here the sample spans under 30,000 clones, more than 85% being singletons. The source was unsorted PBMCs, collected roughly 5 years before starting antiretroviral therapy. These receptors came from a man in his forties or fifties with HIV. The CDR3 runs from the conserved cysteine through the conserved F or W. Each record gives: V gene, J gene, clone size, D gene, CDR3 DNA, CDR3 protein. D genes are given only for firm matches. Size is stated for part of the rows, as once, few or many counts, or as a class when the clone is expanded.

TRBV5-1	TRBJ1-5	few	.	TGCGCCAGCAGCTTGGCAGAGGGAGTACAGCCCCAGCATTTT	CASSLAEGVQPQHF
TRBV6-6	TRBJ2-5	.	TRBD1	TGTGCCAGCACCTTGGACAGGCAAGAGACCCAGTACTTC	CASTLDRQETQYF
TRBV6-1	TRBJ2-2	.	TRBD1	TGTGCCAGCAGTGCGTGGACAGGATACACCGGGGAGCTGTTTTTT	CASSAWTGYTGELFF
TRBV4-1	TRBJ2-5	.	.	TGCGCCAGCAGCCAAGATGTTAGAAATCGGGAGACCCAGTACTTC	CASSQDVRNRETQYF
TRBV19	TRBJ2-6	.	.	TGTGCCAGTAGTATAGGGCAGCACTCTGGGGCCAACGTCCTGACTTTC	CASSIGQHSGANVLTF
TRBV20-1	TRBJ2-3	few	.	TGCAGTGCTAGGGTAGAGGATACGCAGTATTTT	CSARVEDTQYF
TRBV6-5	TRBJ1-5	.	.	TGTGCCAGCAGTGCGCCTTATCAGCCCCAGCATTTT	CASSAPYQPQHF
TRBV19	TRBJ2-1	.	.	TGTGCCAGTAGTATAATGTCGGGCGGGGCGGTCTACAATGAGCAGTTCTTC	CASSIMSGGAVYNEQFF
TRBV5-1	TRBJ1-4	once	.	TGCGCCAGCAGCTTGGTAGGGGGGGGCGAAAAACTGTTTTTT	CASSLVGGGEKLFF
TRBV27	TRBJ1-4	.	TRBD1	TGTGCCAGCAGCCCTGACAGGGCGGTTGAAAAACTGTTTTTT	CASSPDRAVEKLFF
TRBV9	TRBJ1-1	once	.	TGTGCCAGCAGCGTAGATCCAGGAGCGAACACTGAAGCTTTCTTT	CASSVDPGANTEAFF
TRBV29-1	TRBJ1-5	.	.	TGCAGCGTTGTTGATAGCAATCAGCCCCAGCATTTT	CSVVDSNQPQHF
TRBV5-1	TRBJ2-7	.	.	TGCGCCAGCAGGCTGCACAGGGAGAACTACGAGCAGTACTTC	CASRLHRENYEQYF
TRBV7-6	TRBJ2-1	.	TRBD2	TGTGCCAGCACCATTAGGGGCAGCGGGAGCTTGGGAGAGCAGTTCTTC	CASTIRGSGSLGEQFF
TRBV11-2	TRBJ1-2	.	TRBD1	TGTGCCAGCAGCTTAGGAGGACAGGGAAACTCCTATGGCTACACCTTC	CASSLGGQGNSYGYTF
TRBV6-6	TRBJ1-6	once	.	TGTGCCAGCAGTTATTTGGGGGATTCACCCCTCCACTTT	CASSYLGDSPLHF
TRBV6-5	TRBJ2-2	.	TRBD2	TGTGCCAGCAGCCTTAGCGGGAGAGGGACCGGGGAGCTGTTTTTT	CASSLSGRGTGELFF
TRBV7-2	TRBJ2-7	.	TRBD2	TGTGCCAGCAGCTTAGGACTAGCGGTCGAGCAGTACTTC	CASSLGLAVEQYF
TRBV7-9	TRBJ1-1	.	.	TGTGCCAGCAGGAACGACGGGGCAAACACTGAAGCTTTCTTT	CASRNDGANTEAFF
TRBV6-1	TRBJ2-7	once	TRBD1	TGTGCCAGCACCGCGACAGGGACCGGCTACGAGCAGTACTTC	CASTATGTGYEQYF
TRBV4-1	TRBJ2-3	.	TRBD2	TGCGCCAGCAGCCGCATACGACTAGCGGGAGGTAGCACAGATACGCAGTATTTT	CASSRIRLAGGSTDTQYF
TRBV28	TRBJ2-3	.	TRBD1	TGTGCCAGCAGCCCTATCCCGACAGGGAAGGTTAATGCAGATACGCAGTATTTT	CASSPIPTGKVNADTQYF
TRBV4-1	TRBJ2-7	.	.	TGCGCCAGCAGCCAACCTAAAACCGGACGGATCGAGCAGTACTTC	CASSQPKTGRIEQYF
TRBV6-5	TRBJ2-7	.	TRBD1	TGTGCCAGCAGTTACTCAACCGGGACAGGGGGTTACGAGCAGTACTTC	CASSYSTGTGGYEQYF
TRBV6-1	TRBJ1-2	.	.	TGTGCCAGCAATCGTGTGAGCTGGGCGGGCTACACCTTC	CASNRVSWAGYTF
TRBV7-3	TRBJ2-2	.	TRBD2	TGTGCCAGCAGCTTAAGCGGGAGTCCCACCGGGGAGCTGTTTTTT	CASSLSGSPTGELFF
TRBV6-5	TRBJ2-7	.	TRBD1	TGTGCCAGCAGTTACTCGGCAGGGGGCCCACCTCAGCAGTACTTC	CASSYSAGGPPQQYF
TRBV5-3	TRBJ2-1	.	.	TGTGCCAGAATAAGCTCGCCAGAGGCGTGCATGAGCTACAATGAGCAGTTCTTC	CARISSPEACMSYNEQFF
TRBV11-2	TRBJ1-1	.	.	TGTGCCAGCAGCAAACAGGGTGGAATGAACACTGAAGCTTTCTTT	CASSKQGGMNTEAFF
TRBV30	TRBJ2-7	.	.	TGTGCCTGCCAGGCTGCTTCCTACGAGCAGTACTTC	CACQAASYEQYF
TRBV29-1	TRBJ1-2	few	TRBD1	TGCAGCGTTGAACGGGACAGGGGGTATGGCTACACCTTC	CSVERDRGYGYTF
TRBV10-1	TRBJ2-7	.	.	TGCGCCAGCCCCGGGAGGGGGCGGAGAACCTACGAGCAGTACTTC	CASPGRGRRTYEQYF
TRBV7-3	TRBJ2-3	.	.	TGTGCCAGCAGCTTGGGTCCTAGCACAGATACGCAGTATTTT	CASSLGPSTDTQYF
TRBV4-2	TRBJ2-3	.	.	TGTGCCAGCAGCCCCTCCTCGATAAGCACAGATACGCAGTATTTT	CASSPSSISTDTQYF
TRBV6-4	TRBJ2-2	.	.	TGTGCCAGCAGTGACGTGGGCACCGGGGAGCTGTTTTTT	CASSDVGTGELFF
TRBV12-5	TRBJ2-6	.	TRBD1	TGTGCTAGTGGGGATTGGGGACAGTATGAATCCTCTGGGGCCAACGTCCTGACTTTC	CASGDWGQYESSGANVLTF
TRBV9	TRBJ2-1	.	.	TGTGCCAGCAGCGTAGAGCCGGGGCGGGGAACTTACAATGAGCAGTTCTTC	CASSVEPGRGTYNEQFF
TRBV4-1	TRBJ1-5	.	.	TGCGCCAGCAGCCAAGATTCGAGAGCCACATTCAATCAGCCCCAGCATTTT	CASSQDSRATFNQPQHF
TRBV25-1	TRBJ1-2	.	TRBD1	TGTGCCAGCAGTGAGACAGGGGGCAACTATGGCTACACCTTC	CASSETGGNYGYTF
TRBV6-4	TRBJ1-5	.	.	TGTGCCAGCATTCAGGGCTTGGGGCAGCCCCAGCATTTT	CASIQGLGQPQHF
TRBV19	TRBJ2-1	.	TRBD2	TGTGCCAGTAGTATGCTAGCGGGACAGGAGCAGTTCTTC	CASSMLAGQEQFF
TRBV12-1	TRBJ1-4	.	.	TGTGCCAGCAGCTCTCCACCACCGGGACAGGGGGAGGATGCTAATGAAAAACTGTTTTTT	CASSSPPPGQGEDANEKLFF
TRBV30	TRBJ1-2	.	.	TGTGCCACCGGACAGAGTTACGATGGCGGCTACACCTTC	CATGQSYDGGYTF
TRBV21-1	TRBJ2-1	.	.	TGTGCCAGCAGCAGAGGGGAGTTAGGACAGGGGGGTAGACTCTCCTACAATGAGCAGTTCTTC	CASSRGELGQGGRLSYNEQFF
TRBV30	TRBJ2-1	.	.	TGTGCCTGGAGTGTACGTAAAACAACGGGCGATGAGCAGTTCTTC	CAWSVRKTTGDEQFF
TRBV9	TRBJ1-6	.	.	TGTGCCAGCAGCGTAGATCAATATTCACCCCTCCACTTT	CASSVDQYSPLHF
TRBV15	TRBJ1-2	.	.	TGTGCCACCAGCAGAGGAGGCGAGCGGAACTATGGCTACACCTTC	CATSRGGERNYGYTF
TRBV11-2	TRBJ1-2	.	.	TGTGCCAGCAGCCTCAACCTACAAAACTATGGCTACACCTTC	CASSLNLQNYGYTF
TRBV5-4	TRBJ1-2	.	TRBD1	TGTGCCAGCAGCTGGGGACAGGGGAGGTTTTTGCGGTCTGGCTACACCTTC	CASSWGQGRFLRSGYTF
TRBV4-3	TRBJ2-1	.	TRBD2	TGCGCCAGCAGCCAACGTAGCGGGGGTATCTACAATGAGCAGTTCTTC	CASSQRSGGIYNEQFF
TRBV6-1	TRBJ2-7	.	.	TGTGCCAGCAGTGAGGTGTTAGGGGTAGTCGAGGAGCAGTACTTC	CASSEVLGVVEEQYF
TRBV7-2	TRBJ1-3	once	.	TGTGCCAGCTTAACGGCTGGAAACACCATATATTTT	CASLTAGNTIYF
TRBV28	TRBJ2-7	.	.	TGTGCCAGCAGGACGGCCTCCTACGAGCAGTACTTC	CASRTASYEQYF
TRBV6-6	TRBJ1-5	few	.	TGTGCCAGCAGGGATGCAGGGGCGGTTAATCAGCCCCAGCATTTT	CASRDAGAVNQPQHF